Described below is a single T cell receptor (beta chain) sequence and its context. This sample is part of a study of shared clonotypes between healthy human individuals. The assay was run at deep level. Generated by immunoSEQ multiplex PCR, the TCRdb table keeps only in-frame clones and is missing some. This repertoire shows approximately 1.9 million clones, around 95% found once; its top ten account for about 1.7%. Naive CD8 cells lacked CD45RO and underwent positive selection for CCR7, leaving out terminally differentiated effector memory CD45RA+ cells. V lost 5 bases, J lost 2 bases, and 16 bases lay in between. The CDR3 has 16 amino acids. Germline loops: CDR1 SEHNR, CDR2 FQNEAQ (reference sequence).

The chain links TRBV7-9 to TRBJ2-1, with D unclear. The source material was naive CD8+ T cells from PBMCs. This receptor was taken from a man between 18 and 35 years old in good health. Some clones in this sample may be carry-over from other donors' samples. The chain's CDR3 is CASSPTLALTYNEQFF. The CDR3 coding sequence is TGTGCCAGCAGCCCTACGCTGGCGCTTACCTACAATGAGCAGTTCTTC. Filled out from reference TRBV7-9 and TRBJ2-1, the complete variable domain reads DTGVSQNPRHKITKRGQNVTFRCDPISEHNRLYWYRQTLGQGPEFLTYFQNEAQLEKSRLLSDRFSAERPKGSFSTLEIQRTEQGDSAMYLCASSPTLALTYNEQFFGPGTRLTVL.